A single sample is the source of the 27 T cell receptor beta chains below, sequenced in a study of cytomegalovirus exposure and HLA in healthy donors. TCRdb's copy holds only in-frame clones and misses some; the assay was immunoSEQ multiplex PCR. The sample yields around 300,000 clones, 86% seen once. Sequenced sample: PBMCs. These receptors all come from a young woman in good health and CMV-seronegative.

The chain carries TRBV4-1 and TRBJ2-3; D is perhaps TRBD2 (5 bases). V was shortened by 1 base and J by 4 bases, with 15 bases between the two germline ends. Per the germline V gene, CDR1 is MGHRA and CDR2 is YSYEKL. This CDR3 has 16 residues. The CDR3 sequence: CASSQGARELPDTQYF. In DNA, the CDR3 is TGCGCCAGCAGCCAAGGGGCACGGGAACTACCAGATACGCAGTATTTT.

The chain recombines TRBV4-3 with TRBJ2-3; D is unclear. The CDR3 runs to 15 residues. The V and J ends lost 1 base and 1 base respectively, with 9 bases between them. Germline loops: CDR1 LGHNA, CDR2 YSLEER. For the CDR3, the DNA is TGCGCCAGCAGCCAAGTTCTCACGGGCACAGATACGCAGTATTTT. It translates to CASSQVLTGTDTQYF.

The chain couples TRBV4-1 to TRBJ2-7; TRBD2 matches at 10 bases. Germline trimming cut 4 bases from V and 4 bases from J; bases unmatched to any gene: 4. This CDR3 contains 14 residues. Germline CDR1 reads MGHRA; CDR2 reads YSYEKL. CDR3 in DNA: TGCGCCAGCAGCCGAGTAGCGGGAGGTTACGAGCAGTACTTC. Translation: CASSRVAGGYEQYF.

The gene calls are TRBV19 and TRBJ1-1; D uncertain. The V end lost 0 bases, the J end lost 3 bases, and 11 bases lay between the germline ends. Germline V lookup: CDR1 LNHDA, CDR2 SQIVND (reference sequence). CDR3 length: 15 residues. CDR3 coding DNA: TGTGCCAGTAGTATAGATCCAGGCATTCACACTGAAGCTTTCTTT. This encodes CASSIDPGIHTEAFF.

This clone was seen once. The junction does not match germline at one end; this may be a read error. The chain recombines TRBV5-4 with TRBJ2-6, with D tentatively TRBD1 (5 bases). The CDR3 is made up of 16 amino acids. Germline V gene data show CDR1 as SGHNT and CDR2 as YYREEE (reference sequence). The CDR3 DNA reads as TGTGTCAGCAGCCCCAAAACAGGCTCTGGGGCCAACGTCCTGACTTTC. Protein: CVSSPKTGSGANVLTF.

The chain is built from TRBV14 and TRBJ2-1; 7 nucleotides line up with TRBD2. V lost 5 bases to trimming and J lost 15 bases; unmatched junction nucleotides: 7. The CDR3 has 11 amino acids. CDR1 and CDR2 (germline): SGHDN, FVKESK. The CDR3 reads CASSGTSVLFF. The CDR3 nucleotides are TGTGCCAGCAGCGGCACTAGCGTCCTGTTCTTC.

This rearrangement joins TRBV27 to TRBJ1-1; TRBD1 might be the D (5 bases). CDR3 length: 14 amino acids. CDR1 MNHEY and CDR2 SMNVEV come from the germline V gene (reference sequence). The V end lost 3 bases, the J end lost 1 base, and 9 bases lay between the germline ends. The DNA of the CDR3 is TGTGCCAGCAGTTTGGGGGGGACGAACACTGAAGCTTTCTTT. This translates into CASSLGGTNTEAFF.

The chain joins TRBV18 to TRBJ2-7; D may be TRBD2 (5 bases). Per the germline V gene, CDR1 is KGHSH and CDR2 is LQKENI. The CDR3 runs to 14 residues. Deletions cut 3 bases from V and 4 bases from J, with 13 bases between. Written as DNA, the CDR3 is TGTGCCAGCTCACCGGAGGCAGACGGGTACGAGCAGTACTTC. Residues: CASSPEADGYEQYF.

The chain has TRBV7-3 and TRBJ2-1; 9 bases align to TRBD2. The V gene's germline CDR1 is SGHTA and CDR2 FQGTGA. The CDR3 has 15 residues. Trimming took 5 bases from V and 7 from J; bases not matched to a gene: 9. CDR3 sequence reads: CASSRTRGGVNEQFF. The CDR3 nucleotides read TGTGCCAGCAGCCGAACGCGGGGGGGCGTGAATGAGCAGTTCTTC.

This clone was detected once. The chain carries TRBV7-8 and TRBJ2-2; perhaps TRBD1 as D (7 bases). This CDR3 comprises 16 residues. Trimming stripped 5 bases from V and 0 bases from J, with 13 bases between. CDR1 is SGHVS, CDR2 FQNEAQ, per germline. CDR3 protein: CASSGRTGPNTGELFF. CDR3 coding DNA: TGTGCCAGCAGCGGGAGGACAGGACCGAACACCGGGGAGCTGTTTTTT.

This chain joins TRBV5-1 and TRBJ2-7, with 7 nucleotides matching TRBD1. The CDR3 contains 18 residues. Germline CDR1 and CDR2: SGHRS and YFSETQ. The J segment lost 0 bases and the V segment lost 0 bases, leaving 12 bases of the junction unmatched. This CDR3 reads CASSLAPYDRDLSYEQYF. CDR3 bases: TGCGCCAGCAGCTTGGCCCCATATGACAGGGATCTCTCCTACGAGCAGTACTTC.

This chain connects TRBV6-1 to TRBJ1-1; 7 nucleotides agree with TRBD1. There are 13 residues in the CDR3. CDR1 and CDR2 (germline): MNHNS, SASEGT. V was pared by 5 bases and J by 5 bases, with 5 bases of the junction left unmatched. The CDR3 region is CASSTDRATEAFF. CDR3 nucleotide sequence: TGTGCCAGCAGTACCGACAGGGCAACTGAAGCTTTCTTT.

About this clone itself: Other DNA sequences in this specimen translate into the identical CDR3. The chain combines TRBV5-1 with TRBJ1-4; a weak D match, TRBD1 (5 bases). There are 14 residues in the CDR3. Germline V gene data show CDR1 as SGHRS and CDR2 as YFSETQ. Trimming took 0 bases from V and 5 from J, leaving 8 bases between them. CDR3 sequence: CASSLGQRNEKLFF. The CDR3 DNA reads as TGCGCCAGCAGCTTGGGACAGAGGAATGAAAAACTGTTTTTT.

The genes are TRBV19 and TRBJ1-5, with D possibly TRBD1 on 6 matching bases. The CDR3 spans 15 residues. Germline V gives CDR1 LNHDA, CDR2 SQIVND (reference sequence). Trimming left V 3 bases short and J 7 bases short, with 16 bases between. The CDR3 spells CASSILVRGEQPQHF. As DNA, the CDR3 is TGTGCCAGTAGTATCTTAGTCAGGGGAGAACAGCCCCAGCATTTT.

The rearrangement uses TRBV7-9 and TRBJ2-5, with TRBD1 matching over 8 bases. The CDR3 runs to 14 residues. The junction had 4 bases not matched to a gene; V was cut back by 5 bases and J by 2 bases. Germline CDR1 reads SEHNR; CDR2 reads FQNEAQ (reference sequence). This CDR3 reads CASSVTGGQETQYF. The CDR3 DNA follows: TGTGCCAGCAGCGTTACAGGGGGGCAAGAGACCCAGTACTTC.

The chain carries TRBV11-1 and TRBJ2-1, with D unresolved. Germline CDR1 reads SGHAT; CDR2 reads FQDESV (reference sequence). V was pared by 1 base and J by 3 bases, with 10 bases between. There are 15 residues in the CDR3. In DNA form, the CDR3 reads TGTGCCAGCAGCTTAGTCGTAAGCGACTACAATGAGCAGTTCTTC. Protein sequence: CASSLVVSDYNEQFF.

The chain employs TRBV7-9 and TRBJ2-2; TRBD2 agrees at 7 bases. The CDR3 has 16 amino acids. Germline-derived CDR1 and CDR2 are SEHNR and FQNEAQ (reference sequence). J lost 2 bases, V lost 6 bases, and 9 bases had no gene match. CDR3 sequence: CASRVYTSVNTGELFF. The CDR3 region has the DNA TGTGCCAGCAGAGTATATACTAGCGTTAACACCGGGGAGCTGTTTTTT.

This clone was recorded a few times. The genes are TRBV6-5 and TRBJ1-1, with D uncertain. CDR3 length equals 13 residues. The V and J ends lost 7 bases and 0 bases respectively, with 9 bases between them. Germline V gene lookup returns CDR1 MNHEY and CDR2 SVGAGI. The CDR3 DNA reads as TGTGCCAGCATCAACAGTTTGAACACTGAAGCTTTCTTT. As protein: CASINSLNTEAFF.

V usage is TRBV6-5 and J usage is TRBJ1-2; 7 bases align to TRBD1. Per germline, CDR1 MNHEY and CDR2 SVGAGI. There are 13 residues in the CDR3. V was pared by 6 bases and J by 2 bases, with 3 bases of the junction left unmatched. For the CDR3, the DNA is TGTGCCAGCAGGCCGACAGGGAACTATGGCTACACCTTC. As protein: CASRPTGNYGYTF.

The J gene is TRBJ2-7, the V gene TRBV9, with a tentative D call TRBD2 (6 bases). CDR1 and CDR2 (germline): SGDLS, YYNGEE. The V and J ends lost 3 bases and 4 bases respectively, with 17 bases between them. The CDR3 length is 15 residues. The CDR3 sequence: CASSATGLNSYEQYF. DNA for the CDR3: TGTGCCAGCAGCGCTACGGGACTGAACTCGTACGAGCAGTACTTC. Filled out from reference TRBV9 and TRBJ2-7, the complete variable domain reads DSGVTQTPKHLITATGQRVTLRCSPRSGDLSVYWYQQSLDQGLQFLIQYYNGEERAKGNILERFSAQQFPDLHSELNLSSLELGDSALYFCASSATGLNSYEQYFGPGTRLTVT.

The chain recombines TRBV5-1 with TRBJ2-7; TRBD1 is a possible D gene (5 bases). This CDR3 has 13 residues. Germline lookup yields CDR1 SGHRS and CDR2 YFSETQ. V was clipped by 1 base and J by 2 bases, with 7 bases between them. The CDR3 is CASSLKGTYEQYF. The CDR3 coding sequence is TGCGCCAGCAGCTTGAAGGGGACCTACGAGCAGTACTTC.

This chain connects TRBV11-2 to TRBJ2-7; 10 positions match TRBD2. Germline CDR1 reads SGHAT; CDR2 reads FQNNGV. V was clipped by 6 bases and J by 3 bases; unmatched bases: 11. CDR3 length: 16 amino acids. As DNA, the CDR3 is TGTGCCAGCAGACGAAGCGGGGGGGCCAAGGGCTACGAGCAGTACTTC. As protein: CASRRSGGAKGYEQYF.

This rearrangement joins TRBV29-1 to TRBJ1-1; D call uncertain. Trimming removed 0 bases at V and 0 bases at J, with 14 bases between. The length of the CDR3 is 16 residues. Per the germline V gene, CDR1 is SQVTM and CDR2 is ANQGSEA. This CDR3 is CSVEDTAVIMNTEAFF. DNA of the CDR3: TGCAGCGTTGAAGATACGGCGGTTATCATGAACACTGAAGCTTTCTTT.

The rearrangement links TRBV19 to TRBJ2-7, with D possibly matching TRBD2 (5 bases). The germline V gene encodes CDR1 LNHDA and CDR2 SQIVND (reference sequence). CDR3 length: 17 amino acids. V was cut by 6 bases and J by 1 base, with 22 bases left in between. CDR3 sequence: CASSPLSGRRVSYEQYF. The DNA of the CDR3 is TGTGCCAGTAGCCCCCTTTCGGGTAGGCGGGTATCCTACGAGCAGTACTTC.

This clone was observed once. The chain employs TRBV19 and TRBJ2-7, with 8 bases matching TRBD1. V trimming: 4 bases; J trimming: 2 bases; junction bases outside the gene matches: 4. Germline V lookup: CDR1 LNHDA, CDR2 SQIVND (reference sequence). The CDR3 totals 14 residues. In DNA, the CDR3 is TGTGCCAGTAGTACCGGGACAGGTCCCTACGAGCAGTACTTC. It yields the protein CASSTGTGPYEQYF. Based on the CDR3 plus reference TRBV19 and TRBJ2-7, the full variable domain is DGGITQSPKYLFRKEGQNVTLSCEQNLNHDAMYWYRQDPGQGLRLIYYSQIVNDFQKGDIAEGYSVSREKKESFPLTVTSAQKNPTAFYLCASSTGTGPYEQYFGPGTRLTVT.

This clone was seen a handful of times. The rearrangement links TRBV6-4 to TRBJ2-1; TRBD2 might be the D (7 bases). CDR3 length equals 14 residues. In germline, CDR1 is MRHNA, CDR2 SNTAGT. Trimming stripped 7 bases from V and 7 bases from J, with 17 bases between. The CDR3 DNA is TGTGCCAGCAAAGAGTACCGGGGGGCGAATGAGCAGTTCTTC. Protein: CASKEYRGANEQFF.

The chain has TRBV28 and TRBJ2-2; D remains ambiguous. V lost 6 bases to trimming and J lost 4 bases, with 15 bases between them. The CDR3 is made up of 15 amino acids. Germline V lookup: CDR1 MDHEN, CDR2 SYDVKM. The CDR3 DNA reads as TGTGCCAGCAGCACCCCCTATCTACCCACCGGGGAGCTGTTTTTT. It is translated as CASSTPYLPTGELFF.